Described below is a single T cell receptor beta chain sequence and its context. Its matching antigen is unknown. Compared with germline, one end of the junction differs, possibly owing to a read error. The entry originates in a study of metastatic and nonmetastatic thyroid tumors. Study-wide context: Across peripheral blood and tumor or nodule tissue samples taken from malignant and benign thyroid patients, the repertoires were compared with one another. Findings and caveats of the study: Reported TCR beta diversity, measured in blood and tumor, was significantly higher for malignant thyroid tumors than for benign nodules.

The CDR3 length is 17 residues. CDR1 is MNHNS and CDR2 is SASEGT in the germline V gene. Thyroid surgery had not been preceded by any treatment in any patient. In the original workflow: The authors used CDR3 differences across clinicopathological groups to build a distant-metastasis classifier for papillary thyroid cancer. TCRdb recomputed clones from the PCR reads via MiXCR. None of the V and J calls come from the authors' own analysis; TCRdb made them. Here the sample spans some 25,000 clones, 22% being singletons. Material: blood. The TCR sequence derives from a female donor with papillary thyroid cancer or a benign thyroid nodule (not recorded which). Some clones in this sample may be carry-over from other donors' samples. The V and J genes are TRBV6-1 and TRBJ1-4; D not resolved. CDR3 in amino acids: CASSGYFGSTTNEKQIF. In nucleotides, the CDR3 is TGTGCCAGCAGTGGCTATTTTGGTTCAACAACTAATGAAAAACAGATTTTT.